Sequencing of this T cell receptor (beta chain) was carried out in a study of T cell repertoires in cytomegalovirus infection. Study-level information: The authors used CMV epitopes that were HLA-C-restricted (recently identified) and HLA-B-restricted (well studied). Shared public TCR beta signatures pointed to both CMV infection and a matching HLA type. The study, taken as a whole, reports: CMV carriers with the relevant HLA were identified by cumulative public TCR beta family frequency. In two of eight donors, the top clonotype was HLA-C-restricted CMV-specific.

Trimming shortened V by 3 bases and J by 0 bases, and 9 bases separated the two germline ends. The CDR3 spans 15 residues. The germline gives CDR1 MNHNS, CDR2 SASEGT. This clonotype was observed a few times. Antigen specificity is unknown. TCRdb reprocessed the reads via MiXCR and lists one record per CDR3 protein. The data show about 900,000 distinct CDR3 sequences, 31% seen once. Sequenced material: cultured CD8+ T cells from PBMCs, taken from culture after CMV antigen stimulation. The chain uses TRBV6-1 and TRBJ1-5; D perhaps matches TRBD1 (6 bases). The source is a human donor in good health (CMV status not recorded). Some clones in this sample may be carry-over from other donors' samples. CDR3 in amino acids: CASSEGTLSNQPQHF. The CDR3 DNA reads TGTGCCAGCAGTGAGGGGACACTTAGCAATCAGCCCCAGCATTTT.